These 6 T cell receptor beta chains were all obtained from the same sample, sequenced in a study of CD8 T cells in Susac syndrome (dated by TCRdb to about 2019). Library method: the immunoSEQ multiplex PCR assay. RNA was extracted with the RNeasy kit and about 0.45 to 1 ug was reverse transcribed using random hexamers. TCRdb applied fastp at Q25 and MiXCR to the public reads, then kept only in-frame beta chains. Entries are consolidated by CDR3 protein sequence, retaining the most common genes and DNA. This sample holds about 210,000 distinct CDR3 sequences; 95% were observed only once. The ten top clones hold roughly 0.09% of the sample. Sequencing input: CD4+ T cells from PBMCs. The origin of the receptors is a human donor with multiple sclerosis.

In DNA form, the CDR3 reads TGTGCCAGCAGTGAATTTGGCGGAACCCCAGGGACCCAGTACTTC. Translation: CASSEFGGTPGTQYF. The gene calls are TRBV25-1 and TRBJ2-5; D not certain. The germline gives CDR1 MGHDK, CDR2 SYGVNS. V was clipped by 1 base and J by 7 bases, with 16 bases between them. The CDR3 runs to 15 residues. Full variable domain (rest looked up from reference TRBV25-1 and TRBJ2-5): EADIYQTPRYLVIGTGKKITLECSQTMGHDKMYWYQQDPGMELHLIHYSYGVNSTEKGDLSSESTVSRIRTEHFPLTLESARPSHTSQYLCASSEFGGTPGTQYFGPGTRLLVL.

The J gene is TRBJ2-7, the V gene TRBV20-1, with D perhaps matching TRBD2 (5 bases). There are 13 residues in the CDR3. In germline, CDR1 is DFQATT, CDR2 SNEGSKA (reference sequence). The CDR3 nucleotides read TGCAGGCAACGGAGGTGGGCCGGATACGAGCAGTACTTC. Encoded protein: CRQRRWAGYEQYF.

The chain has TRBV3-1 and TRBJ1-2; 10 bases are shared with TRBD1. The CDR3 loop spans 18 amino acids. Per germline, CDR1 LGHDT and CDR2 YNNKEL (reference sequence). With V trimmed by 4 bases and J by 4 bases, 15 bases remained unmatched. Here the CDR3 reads CASSPRRKGTGDSYGYTF. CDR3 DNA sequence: TGTGCCAGCAGCCCCCGGCGTAAGGGGACAGGGGATTCCTATGGCTACACCTTC.

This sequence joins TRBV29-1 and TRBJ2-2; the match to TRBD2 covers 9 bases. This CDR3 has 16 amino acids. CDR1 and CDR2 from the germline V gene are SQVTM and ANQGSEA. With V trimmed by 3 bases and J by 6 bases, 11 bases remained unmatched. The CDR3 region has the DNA TGCAGCGTTGACGACACTAGCGGGTCACCCGCCGGGGAGCTGTTTTTT. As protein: CSVDDTSGSPAGELFF.

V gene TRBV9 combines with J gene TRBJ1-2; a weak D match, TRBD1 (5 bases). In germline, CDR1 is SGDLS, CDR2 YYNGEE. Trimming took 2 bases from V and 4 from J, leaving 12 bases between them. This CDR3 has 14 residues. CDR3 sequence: CASSVWDEGYGYTF. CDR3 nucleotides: TGTGCCAGCAGCGTGTGGGACGAGGGCTATGGCTACACCTTC.

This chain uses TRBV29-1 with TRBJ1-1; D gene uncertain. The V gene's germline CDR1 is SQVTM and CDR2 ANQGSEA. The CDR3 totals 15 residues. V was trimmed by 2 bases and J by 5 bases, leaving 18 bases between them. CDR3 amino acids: CSVEYNVGPGTEAFF. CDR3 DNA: TGCAGCGTTGAATATAACGTTGGCCCCGGGACTGAAGCTTTCTTT.